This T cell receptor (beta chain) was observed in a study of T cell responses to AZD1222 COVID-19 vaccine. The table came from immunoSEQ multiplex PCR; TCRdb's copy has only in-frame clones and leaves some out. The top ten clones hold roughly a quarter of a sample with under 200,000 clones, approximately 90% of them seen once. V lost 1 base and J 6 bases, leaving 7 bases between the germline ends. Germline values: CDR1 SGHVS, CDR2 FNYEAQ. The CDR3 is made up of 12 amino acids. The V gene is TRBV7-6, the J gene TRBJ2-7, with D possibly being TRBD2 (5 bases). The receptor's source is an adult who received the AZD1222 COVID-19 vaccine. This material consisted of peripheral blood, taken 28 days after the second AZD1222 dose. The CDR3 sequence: CASSLGGGEQYF. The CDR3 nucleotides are TGTGCCAGCAGCTTAGGAGGAGGCGAGCAGTACTTC.